This T cell receptor beta chain was identified during a study of blood T cell repertoires in COVID-19 (dated by TCRdb to about 2020). Regarding the study in general: Collaborator samples came from the United States, Italy and Spain and covered acute and convalescent phases of COVID-19. The repertoires were released in a freely available public database meant as a resource for research on the immune response to SARS-CoV-2. The sample metadata nearly always contained a de-identified subject ID, COVID-19 status, age in years and sex. Where available, HLA class I and class II types were obtained from metadata supplied by the sample provider rather than from assay-based typing. The material from the prospective study consisted of cDNA or gDNA derived from T cells, B-cell-depleted T cells, or PBMCs. Deeply sampled blood TCRbeta repertoires from subjects exposed to, actively infected with, or recovered from COVID-19 were included in the dataset. Samples were obtained from the ongoing ImmuneRACE study (first 160 participants) and from approximately 1,200 subjects provided by 6 global collaborators. The full study reports these points: The quantity of clinical and demographic metadata differed by source and by participant and was supplied without curation.

Each collaborating institution followed its own protocols to collect whole blood in K2EDTA tubes. For TCRbeta analysis, collaborators shipped samples in one of three forms: frozen whole blood, isolated PBMCs, or DNA extracted from either of those sample types. Cut back by 6 bases and 0 bases, the V and J ends lie 13 bases apart. From the cysteine up to the phenylalanine, the CDR3 has a length of 15 residues. The only DNA kept is the CDR3, 45 bases in frame from the first base. Based on the germline V gene, the CDR1 and CDR2 sequences are MDHEN and SYDVKM. This clone occurred once. What antigen it recognizes has not been identified. No much larger clone is present one base from it, and per-base qualities are unavailable. TCRbeta CDR3 regions were amplified from genomic DNA using the immunoSEQ Assay, a bias-controlled multiplex PCR. For the original study's pipeline: Within the assay, amplification of reference gene primers was used to estimate how many nucleated cells each sample contained. To quantify the absolute abundance of each unique TCRbeta CDR3 rearrangement, sequence reads were collapsed and filtered. Productive Simpson clonality was computed per sample as the square root of Simpson's diversity index over productive rearrangements. TCRdb provides this immuneACCESS table in a form limited to in-frame rearrangements. Some clones are lacking; in checked studies, under half of them reflect an unresolved V gene, and why the rest are absent is not known. That table gives V, J and clone size, and the DNA gave D and trimming. The sample contains about 240,000 clones, less than 90% of them found a single time. The ten largest clones represent 5.5% to 6.5% of the sample.

Sequenced input: peripheral blood. The sequence came from a man aged 55 to 69 with acute or convalescent COVID-19. The rearrangement combines TRBV28 with TRBJ2-3; the D gene assignment is ambiguous. The CDR3 reads CASRPPRRSTDTQYF. The sequenced DNA is TGTGCCAGCAGGCCGCCGCGTCGGAGCACAGATACGCAGTATTTT.